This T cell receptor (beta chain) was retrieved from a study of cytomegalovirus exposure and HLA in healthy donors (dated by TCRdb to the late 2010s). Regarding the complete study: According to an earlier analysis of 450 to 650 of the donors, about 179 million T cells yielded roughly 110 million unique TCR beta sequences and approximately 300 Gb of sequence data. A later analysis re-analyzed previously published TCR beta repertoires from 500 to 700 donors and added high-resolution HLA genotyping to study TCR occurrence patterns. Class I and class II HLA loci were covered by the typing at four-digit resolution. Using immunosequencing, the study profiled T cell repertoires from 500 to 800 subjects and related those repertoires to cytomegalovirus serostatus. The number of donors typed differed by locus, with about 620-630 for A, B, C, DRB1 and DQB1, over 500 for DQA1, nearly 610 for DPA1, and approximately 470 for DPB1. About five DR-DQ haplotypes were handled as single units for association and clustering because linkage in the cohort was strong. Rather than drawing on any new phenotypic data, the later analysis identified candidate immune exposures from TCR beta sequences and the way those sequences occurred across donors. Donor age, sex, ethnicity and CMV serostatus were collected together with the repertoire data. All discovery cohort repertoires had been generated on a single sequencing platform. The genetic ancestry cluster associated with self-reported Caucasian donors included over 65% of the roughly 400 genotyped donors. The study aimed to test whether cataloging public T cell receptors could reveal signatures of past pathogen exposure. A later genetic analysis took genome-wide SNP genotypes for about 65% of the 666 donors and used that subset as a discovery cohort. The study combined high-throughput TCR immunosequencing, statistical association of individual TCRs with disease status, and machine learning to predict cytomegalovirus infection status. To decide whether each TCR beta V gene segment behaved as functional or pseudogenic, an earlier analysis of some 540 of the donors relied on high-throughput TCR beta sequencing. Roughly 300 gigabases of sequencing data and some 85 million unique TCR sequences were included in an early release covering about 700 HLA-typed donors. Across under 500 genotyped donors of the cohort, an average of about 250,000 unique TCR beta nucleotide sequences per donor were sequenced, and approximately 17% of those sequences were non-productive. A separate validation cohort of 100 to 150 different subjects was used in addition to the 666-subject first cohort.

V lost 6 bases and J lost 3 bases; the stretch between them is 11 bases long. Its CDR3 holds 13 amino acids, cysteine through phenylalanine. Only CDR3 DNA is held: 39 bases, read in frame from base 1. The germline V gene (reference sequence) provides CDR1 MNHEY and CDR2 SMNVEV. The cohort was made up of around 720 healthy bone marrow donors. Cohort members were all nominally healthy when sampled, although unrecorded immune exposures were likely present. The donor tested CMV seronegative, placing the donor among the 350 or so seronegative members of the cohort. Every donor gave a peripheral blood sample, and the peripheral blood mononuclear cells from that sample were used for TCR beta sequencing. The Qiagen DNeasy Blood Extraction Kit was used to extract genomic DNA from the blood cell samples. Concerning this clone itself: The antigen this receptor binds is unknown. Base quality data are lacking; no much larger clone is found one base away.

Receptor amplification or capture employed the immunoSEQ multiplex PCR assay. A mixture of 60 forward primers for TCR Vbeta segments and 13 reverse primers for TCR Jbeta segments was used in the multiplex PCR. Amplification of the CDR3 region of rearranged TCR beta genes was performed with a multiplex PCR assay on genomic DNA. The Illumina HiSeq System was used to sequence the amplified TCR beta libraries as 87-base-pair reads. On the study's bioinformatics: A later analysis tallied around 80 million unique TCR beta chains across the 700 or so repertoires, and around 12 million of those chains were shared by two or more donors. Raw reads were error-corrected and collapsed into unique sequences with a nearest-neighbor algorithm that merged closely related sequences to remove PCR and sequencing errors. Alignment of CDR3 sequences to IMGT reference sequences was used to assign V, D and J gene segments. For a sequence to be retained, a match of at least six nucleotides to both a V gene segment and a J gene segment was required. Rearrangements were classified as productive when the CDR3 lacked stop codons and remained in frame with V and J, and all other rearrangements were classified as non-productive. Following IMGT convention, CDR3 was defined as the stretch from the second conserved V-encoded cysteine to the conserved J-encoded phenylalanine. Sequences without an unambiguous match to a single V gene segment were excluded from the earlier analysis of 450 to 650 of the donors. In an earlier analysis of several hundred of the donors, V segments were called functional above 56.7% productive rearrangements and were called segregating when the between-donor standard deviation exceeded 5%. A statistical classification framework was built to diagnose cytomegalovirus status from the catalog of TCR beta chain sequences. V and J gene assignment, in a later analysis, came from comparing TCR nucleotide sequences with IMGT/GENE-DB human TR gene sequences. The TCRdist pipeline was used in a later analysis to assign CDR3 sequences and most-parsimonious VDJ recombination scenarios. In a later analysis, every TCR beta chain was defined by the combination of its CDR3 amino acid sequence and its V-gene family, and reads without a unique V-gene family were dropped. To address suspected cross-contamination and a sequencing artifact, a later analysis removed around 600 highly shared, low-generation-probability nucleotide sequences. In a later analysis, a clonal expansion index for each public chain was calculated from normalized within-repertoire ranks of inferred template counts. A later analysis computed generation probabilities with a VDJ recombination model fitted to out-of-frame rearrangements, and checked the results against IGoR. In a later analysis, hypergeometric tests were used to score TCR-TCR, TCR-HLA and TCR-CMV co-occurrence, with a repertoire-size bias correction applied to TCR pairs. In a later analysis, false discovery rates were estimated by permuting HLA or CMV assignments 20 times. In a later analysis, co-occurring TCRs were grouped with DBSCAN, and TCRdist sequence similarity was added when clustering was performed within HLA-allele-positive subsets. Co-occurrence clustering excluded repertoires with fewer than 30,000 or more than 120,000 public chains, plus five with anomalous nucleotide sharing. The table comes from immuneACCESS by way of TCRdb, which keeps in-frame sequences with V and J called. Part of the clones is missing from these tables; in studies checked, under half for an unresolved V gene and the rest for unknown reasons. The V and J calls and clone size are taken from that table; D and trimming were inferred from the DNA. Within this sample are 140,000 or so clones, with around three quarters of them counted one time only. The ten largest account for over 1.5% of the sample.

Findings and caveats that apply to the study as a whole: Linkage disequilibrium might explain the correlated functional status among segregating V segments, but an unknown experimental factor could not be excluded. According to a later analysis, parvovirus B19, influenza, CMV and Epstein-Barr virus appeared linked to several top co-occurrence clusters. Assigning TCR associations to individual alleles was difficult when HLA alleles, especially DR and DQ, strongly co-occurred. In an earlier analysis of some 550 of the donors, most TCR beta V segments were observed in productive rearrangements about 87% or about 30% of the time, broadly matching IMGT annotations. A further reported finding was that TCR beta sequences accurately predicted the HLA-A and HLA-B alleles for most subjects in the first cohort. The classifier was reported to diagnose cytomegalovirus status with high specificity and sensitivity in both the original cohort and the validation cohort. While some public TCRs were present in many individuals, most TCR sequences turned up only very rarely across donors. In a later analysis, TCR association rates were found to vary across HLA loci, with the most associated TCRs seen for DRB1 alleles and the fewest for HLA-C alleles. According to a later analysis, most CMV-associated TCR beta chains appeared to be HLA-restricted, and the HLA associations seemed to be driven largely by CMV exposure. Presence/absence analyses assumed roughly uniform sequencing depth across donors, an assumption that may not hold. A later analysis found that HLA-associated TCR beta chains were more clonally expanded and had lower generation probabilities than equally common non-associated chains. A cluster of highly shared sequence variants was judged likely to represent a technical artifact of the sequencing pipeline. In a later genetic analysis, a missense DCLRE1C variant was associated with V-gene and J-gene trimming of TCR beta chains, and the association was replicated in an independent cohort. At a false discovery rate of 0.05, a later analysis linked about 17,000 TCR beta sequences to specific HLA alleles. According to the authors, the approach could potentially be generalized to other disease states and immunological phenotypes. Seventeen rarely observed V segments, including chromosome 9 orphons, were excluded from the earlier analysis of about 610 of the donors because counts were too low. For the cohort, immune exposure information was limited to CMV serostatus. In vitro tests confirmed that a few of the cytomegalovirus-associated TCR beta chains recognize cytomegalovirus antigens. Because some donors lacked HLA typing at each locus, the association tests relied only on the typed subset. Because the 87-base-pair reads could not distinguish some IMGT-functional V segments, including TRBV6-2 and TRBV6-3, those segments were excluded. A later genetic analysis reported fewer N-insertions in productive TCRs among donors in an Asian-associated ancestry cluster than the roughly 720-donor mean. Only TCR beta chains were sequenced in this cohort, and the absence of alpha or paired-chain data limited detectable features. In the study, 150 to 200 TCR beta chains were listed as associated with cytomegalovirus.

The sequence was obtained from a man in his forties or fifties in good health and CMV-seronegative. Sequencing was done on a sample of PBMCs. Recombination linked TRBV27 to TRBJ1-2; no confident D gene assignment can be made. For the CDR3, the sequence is CASSLSRDYGYTF. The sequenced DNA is TGTGCCAGCAGCCTGTCCCGGGACTATGGCTACACCTTC.